One and the same sample provided the 3 T cell receptor beta chains below, sequenced in a study of cytotoxic CD8 clonotypes in ibrutinib-treated CLL. Data came from immunoSEQ multiplex PCR; TCRdb stores just in-frame clones and leaves some out. The sample records roughly 110,000 clones, under 70% being singletons. This specimen consisted of PBMCs, obtained after 24 months of ibrutinib treatment. These receptor sequences come from a human donor with chronic lymphocytic leukemia.

This clone was detected only a few times. The chain employs TRBV28 and TRBJ2-7; D may be TRBD1 or TRBD2 (5 bases each). Germline V gives CDR1 MDHEN, CDR2 SYDVKM. The germline V and J ends were trimmed by 8 bases and 12 bases, with 20 bases remaining between them. CDR3 length: 12 residues. The CDR3 region is CASYTLGERPYF. CDR3 sequence (DNA): TGTGCCAGCTATACCCTGGGGGAACGGCCGTACTTC.

The genes are TRBV15 and TRBJ2-7; 7 bases line up with TRBD2. The CDR3 runs to 15 residues. Germline V gene lookup returns CDR1 LNHNV and CDR2 YYDKDF (reference sequence). V shed 0 bases, J shed 2 bases, and the junction held 4 bases outside the gene matches. The CDR3: CATSRDPGGTYEQYF. The DNA of the CDR3 is TGTGCCACCAGCAGAGATCCCGGGGGGACCTACGAGCAGTACTTC.

The V and J genes are TRBV6-1 and TRBJ1-6; D is undetermined. The germline V and J ends were trimmed by 8 bases and 10 bases, with 21 bases remaining between them. The CDR3 spans 15 residues. Germline CDR1 and CDR2: MNHNS and SASEGT. The CDR3 DNA sequence: TGTGCCAGCCAGCCCGAGGCCGGCCGGGAGTCACCCCTCCACTTT. Translating gives CASQPEAGRESPLHF.